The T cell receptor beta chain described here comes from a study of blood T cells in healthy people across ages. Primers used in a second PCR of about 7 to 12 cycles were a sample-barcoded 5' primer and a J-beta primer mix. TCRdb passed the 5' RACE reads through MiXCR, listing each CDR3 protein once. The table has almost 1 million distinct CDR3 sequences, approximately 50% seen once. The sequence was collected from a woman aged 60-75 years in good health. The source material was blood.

The CDR3: CAISISGGTDTQYF. CDR3 sequence (DNA): TGTGCCATCAGCATTAGCGGGGGCACAGATACGCAGTATTTT. The genes are TRBV10-3 and TRBJ2-3, with TRBD2 identical over 8 bases. CDR3 length equals 14 residues. Germline CDR1 reads ENHRY; CDR2 reads SYGVKD. V gave up 6 bases and J gave up 1 base; unmatched junction bases: 3.